The rows below give T cell receptor beta chains drawn from one sample of a study of blood T cell repertoires in COVID-19. Profiling relied on immunoSEQ multiplex PCR, and the TCRdb table lists in-frame clones only, not all of them. Of 240,000 or so clones in the sample, about nine tenths were seen once. The sequenced sample consisted of PBMCs or T cells enriched from blood (not recorded which). These receptors were obtained from a man in his fifties who had been exposed to COVID-19. Both conserved end residues are part of each CDR3. A D gene is named only where the DNA matches it firmly. Rows may omit the clone size; those that give it use once, few, many or a size class.

v_call	clone_size	d_call	j_call	cdr3_aa	cdr3_nt
TRBV5-1	-	-	TRBJ2-5	CASSRGGRETQYF	TGCGCCAGCTCCAGGGGAGGGCGAGAGACCCAGTACTTC
TRBV7-9	-	-	TRBJ2-7	CASSFSPQVPYEQYF	TGTGCCAGCAGCTTTTCCCCGCAGGTCCCCTACGAGCAGTACTTC
TRBV5-1	-	TRBD1	TRBJ1-2	CASNTGGYYGYTF	TGCGCCAGCAACACAGGGGGCTACTATGGCTACACCTTC
TRBV18	-	-	TRBJ1-6	CASSPQASNSPLHF	TGTGCCAGCTCACCCCAGGCGTCTAATTCACCCCTCCACTTT
TRBV5-4	-	TRBD1	TRBJ1-6	CASSLDRANSPLHF	TGTGCCAGCAGCCTCGACAGGGCGAATTCACCCCTCCACTTT
TRBV9	-	-	TRBJ2-5	CASSVRVAETQYF	TGTGCCAGCAGCGTCAGGGTTGCAGAGACCCAGTACTTC
TRBV4-1	-	-	TRBJ2-3	CASSQDGLADTQYF	TGCGCCAGCAGCCAAGATGGACTGGCGGATACGCAGTATTTT
TRBV5-4	once	-	TRBJ1-3	CASSLGLLSSGNTIYF	TGTGCCAGCAGCTTGGGATTGCTATCTTCTGGAAACACCATATATTTT
TRBV7-9	once	TRBD1	TRBJ1-4	CASSLRLTGRNEKLFF	TGTGCCAGCAGCTTAAGATTGACAGGGCGTAACGAAAAACTGTTTTTT
TRBV28	-	-	TRBJ2-2	CASSSGRVGTGELFF	TGTGCCAGCAGTTCGGGCAGGGTTGGCACCGGGGAGCTGTTTTTT
TRBV6-5	-	TRBD1	TRBJ1-1	CASSYYRGLPFF	TGTGCCAGCAGTTACTACAGGGGGCTTCCTTTCTTT
TRBV2	-	TRBD2	TRBJ2-3	CASNGLAGGDTQYF	TGTGCCAGCAACGGACTAGCGGGGGGTGATACGCAGTATTTT
TRBV12-3/TRBV12-4	-	-	TRBJ1-6	CASSFRNSPLHF	TGTGCCAGCAGTTTTCGGAATTCACCCCTCCACTTT
TRBV11-2	few	TRBD1	TRBJ1-4	CASSLVSGTGKLFF	TGTGCCAGCAGCTTAGTGAGTGGGACAGGGAAACTGTTTTTT
TRBV24-1	-	TRBD1	TRBJ2-1	CATSDAGQGTNEQFF	TGTGCCACCAGTGATGCGGGACAGGGGACGAATGAGCAGTTCTTC
TRBV28	-	-	TRBJ1-2	CASSVRNRVDGYTF	TGTGCCAGCAGTGTCCGAAACAGGGTAGATGGCTACACCTTC
TRBV7-3	-	-	TRBJ2-2	CASSLKAGRGLFF	TGTGCCAGCAGCTTAAAAGCAGGTAGGGGGCTGTTTTTT
TRBV12-3/TRBV12-4	-	-	TRBJ2-1	CASSLFGEEQFF	TGTGCCAGCAGTTTATTTGGGGAGGAGCAGTTCTTC
TRBV2	-	-	TRBJ2-3	CASSEWVGADTQYF	TGTGCCAGCAGTGAATGGGTAGGGGCAGATACGCAGTATTTT
TRBV7-8	-	-	TRBJ1-3	CASSPDGVGNTIYF	TGTGCCAGCAGCCCAGACGGGGTCGGAAACACCATATATTTT
TRBV5-5	-	TRBD1	TRBJ2-3	CASRPGQATDTQYF	TGTGCCAGCAGACCTGGACAGGCCACAGATACGCAGTATTTT
TRBV4-2	-	TRBD2	TRBJ2-5	CASSQGTSIQETQYF	TGTGCCAGCAGCCAAGGGACTAGCATCCAAGAGACCCAGTACTTC
TRBV30	-	TRBD2	TRBJ2-1	CAWRWGGEDGNEQFF	TGTGCCTGGAGGTGGGGGGGGGAAGACGGCAATGAGCAGTTCTTC